These 10 T cell receptor beta chains were all obtained from the same sample, sequenced in a study of cytotoxic CD8 clonotypes in ibrutinib-treated CLL. Method: immunoSEQ multiplex PCR; TCRdb's copy keeps in-frame clones and lacks some. Of roughly 300,000 clones in the sample, around 69% were seen once. The material was PBMCs, obtained at disease progression, from a patient treated with ibrutinib. These receptors were obtained from a human donor with chronic lymphocytic leukemia.

Only a few counts were recorded for this clone. The rearrangement links TRBV20-1 to TRBJ2-7; the D gene is possibly TRBD1 (6 bases). Germline values: CDR1 DFQATT, CDR2 SNEGSKA (reference sequence). The ends were cut back, 3 bases at V and 11 bases at J, with 14 bases in the middle. The CDR3 is made up of 11 amino acids. The CDR3 here is CSARDTPGEYF. CDR3 nucleotides: TGCAGTGCTAGGGACACCCCAGGGGAGTACTTC.

This clone was counted only a few times. This chain links TRBV15 with TRBJ2-6; 8 bases match TRBD2. The CDR3 is 17 amino acids. The V and J ends lost 3 bases and 2 bases, in that order; junction bases with no gene match: 6. Germline CDR1 and CDR2: LNHNV and YYDKDF (reference sequence). The CDR3 nucleotides are TGTGCCACCAGCAGGCGGGCGGGGGGAGCTGGGGCCAACGTCCTGACTTTC. It is translated as CATSRRAGGAGANVLTF.

The chain employs TRBV5-4 and TRBJ2-5; tentatively, D is TRBD1 (6 bases). Germline CDR1 is SGHNT and CDR2 is YYREEE (reference sequence). The CDR3 covers 17 residues. Deletions cut 4 bases from V and 2 bases from J, with 21 bases between. In nucleotides, the CDR3 is TGTGCCAGCAGCCCCGAGGGGGTCAGGGCAACTCAAGAGACCCAGTACTTC. It translates to CASSPEGVRATQETQYF.

This chain uses TRBV25-1 with TRBJ1-4; D unresolved. Trimming took 8 bases from V and 0 from J, leaving 10 bases between them. This CDR3 comprises 14 residues. Germline V gene sequence: CDR1 MGHDK, CDR2 SYGVNS. The CDR3 loop reads CASGRRATNEKLFF. The CDR3 DNA reads TGTGCCAGCGGAAGAAGAGCAACTAATGAAAAACTGTTTTTT.

A single count supports this clone. The J gene is TRBJ1-5, the V gene TRBV6-5; a weak D match, TRBD1 (5 bases). V lost 4 bases and J lost 1, with 8 bases in between. CDR1 is MNHEY and CDR2 is SVGAGI in the germline V gene. The CDR3 extends over 14 amino acids. CDR3 DNA sequence: TGTGCCAGCAGTTCGTCAGGGAGCAATCAGCCCCAGCATTTT. Protein sequence: CASSSSGSNQPQHF.

CDR3 nucleotide sequence: TGTGCCATCAGTGAGGGGTTAATGAACACTGAAGCTTTCTTT. Amino acids: CAISEGLMNTEAFF. This rearrangement joins TRBV10-3 to TRBJ1-1; D not certain. The V end was cut by 2 bases, the J end by 0 bases, with 7 bases between. Germline V gene data show CDR1 as ENHRY and CDR2 as SYGVKD. The CDR3 sequence is 14 residues long.

The chain is built from TRBV19 and TRBJ1-2; weak D call: TRBD1 (5 bases). This CDR3 region has 13 residues. Germline values: CDR1 LNHDA, CDR2 SQIVND (reference sequence). Deletions cut 10 bases from V and 7 bases from J, with 19 bases between. The CDR3 region is CATHRDSPFGYTF. DNA for the CDR3: TGTGCCACCCATCGAGACAGTCCATTTGGCTACACCTTC.

V and J are TRBV9 and TRBJ2-1, with TRBD2 as a possible D gene (7 bases). Trimming took off 3 bases at V and 9 bases at J, with 25 bases between the two ends. The CDR3 loop spans 17 amino acids. Germline CDR1 SGDLS, CDR2 YYNGEE. CDR3 nucleotides: TGTGCCAGCAGCGCCCTAAGGCAGGGGCGGGAGAGTGTTGAGCAGTTCTTC. The encoded protein is CASSALRQGRESVEQFF.

The chain joins TRBV18 to TRBJ1-1, with D hard to call. Trimming removed 3 bases from V and 0 bases from J, with 5 bases in between. CDR1 and CDR2 from the germline V gene are KGHSH and LQKENI. The CDR3 loop spans 13 amino acids. Written as DNA, the CDR3 is TGTGCCAGCTCACCCAAGGTGAACACTGAAGCTTTCTTT. This codes for CASSPKVNTEAFF.

This clone was recorded a few times. The rearrangement uses TRBV29-1 and TRBJ1-2; D is ambiguous. The V end was cut by 4 bases, the J end by 8 bases, with 20 bases between. The germline CDR1 and CDR2 sequences are SQVTM and ANQGSEA. The CDR3 loop spans 14 amino acids. Here the CDR3 DNA reads TGCAGCGTTGGATCGATGGCAATTAAGGGCGGCTACACCTTC. Its translation is CSVGSMAIKGGYTF.